These 21 T cell receptor beta chains were sequenced from one sample in a study of identical twins. Each CDR3 protein is one row after TCRdb ran MiXCR on the 5' RACE reads. The sample holds about 890,000 distinct CDR3 sequences, approximately 13% seen once. This sample was shared with a second study, whose subject was yellow fever vaccine responses in identical twins.

Sequencing used PBMCs. The receptors originated from a woman aged 18-29 years in good health.

V is TRBV12-3 or TRBV12-4 and J is TRBJ2-2; 10 positions agree with TRBD2. CDR3 length: 20 residues. V lost 6 bases to trimming and J lost 1 base; unmatched junction nucleotides: 17. CDR3 bases: TGTGCCAGCAGAACCACCCAGCGGGGGGGCCTAATTATGAACACCGGGGAGCTGTTTTTT. Its protein product is CASRTTQRGGLIMNTGELFF.

The chain links TRBV4-1 to TRBJ1-1; D call uncertain. The CDR3 length is 13 residues. V lost 5 bases to trimming and J lost 1 base, with 8 bases between them. Germline values: CDR1 MGHRA, CDR2 YSYEKL. Written as DNA, the CDR3 is TGCGCCAGCAGCTCCCCAAGGAACACTGAAGCTTTCTTT. It encodes CASSSPRNTEAFF.

In its sample, this clonotype was seen many times. The chain combines TRBV29-1 with TRBJ1-2, with a tentative D call TRBD1 (6 bases). Germline V gene sequence: CDR1 SQVTM, CDR2 ANQGSEA. Trimming removed 5 bases from V and 5 bases from J, with 15 bases in between. This CDR3 contains 13 residues. CDR3 bases: TGCAGCGTTTCTATTACAGGGCGGTATGGCTACACCTTC. Translated, it gives CSVSITGRYGYTF.

Regarding this clonotype: The junction differs from germline at one of its ends, possibly a read error. The chain uses TRBV15 and TRBJ1-2; TRBD1 aligns across 7 bases. CDR1 and CDR2 (germline): LNHNV, YYDKDF (reference sequence). The CDR3 totals 14 residues. DNA for the CDR3: TGTGCCACCAGCGGAGACAGGGCCCCTTATGGCTACACCTTC. As protein: CATSGDRAPYGYTF.

This clonotype was counted at least ten times. The rearrangement uses TRBV6-1 and TRBJ2-2; TRBD1 agrees at 7 bases. The V gene's germline CDR1 is MNHNS and CDR2 SASEGT. Trimming cost V 8 bases and J 2 bases; bases outside gene matches: 5. The CDR3 consists of 14 residues. The CDR3 coding sequence is TGTGCCAGCTCCGGACAGGTTAACACCGGGGAGCTGTTTTTT. Encoded protein: CASSGQVNTGELFF.

This clonotype was picked up a small number of times. This sequence joins TRBV10-3 and TRBJ2-7; 7 bases map to TRBD1. Germline trimming cut 10 bases from V and 2 bases from J; bases unmatched to any gene: 14. CDR1 and CDR2 from the germline V gene are ENHRY and SYGVKD. This CDR3 comprises 15 residues. For the CDR3, the DNA is TGTGCCACCAGGGGGACAGCATTGGCGCCCTACGAGCAGTACTTC. This sequence encodes CATRGTALAPYEQYF.

The chain has TRBV20-1 and TRBJ2-2; tentative D call: TRBD1 (5 bases). The V end lost 6 bases, the J end lost 3 bases, and 17 bases lay between the germline ends. This CDR3 is built from 15 residues. Germline V gene data show CDR1 as DFQATT and CDR2 as SNEGSKA (reference sequence). The CDR3 bases are TGCAGTGCCCAAGTTGCAGGGTGGGACACCGGGGAGCTGTTTTTT. It codes for CSAQVAGWDTGELFF.

A few counts support this clonotype. The rearrangement links TRBV4-2 to TRBJ2-3; TRBD2 aligns across 12 bases. Germline-derived CDR1 and CDR2 are LGHNA and YNFKEQ. The junction had 10 bases not matched to a gene; V was cut back by 0 bases and J by 0 bases. This CDR3 has 20 amino acids. The CDR3 nucleotides are TGTGCCAGCAGCCAAGATGAGTCGGGGACTAGCGGGCCTAGCACAGATACGCAGTATTTT. Amino acids: CASSQDESGTSGPSTDTQYF.

A few counts support this clonotype. The CDR3 reads CASSQDLGGLAGEQFF. CDR3 nucleotides: TGCGCCAGCAGCCAAGATCTGGGGGGGCTAGCTGGGGAGCAGTTCTTC. V and J are TRBV4-1 and TRBJ2-1, with D perhaps matching TRBD2 (7 bases). Trimming removed 0 bases from V and 10 bases from J, with 19 bases in between. There are 16 residues in the CDR3. Germline CDR1 and CDR2: MGHRA and YSYEKL.

V is TRBV21-1 and J is TRBJ2-4; the table names TRBD2, a call not compared with the DNA. TRBV21-1 is shown as a pseudogene. The CDR3 runs to 20 residues. The CDR3 region is CASSTTGRQGQTSEKNIQYF. In nucleotides, the CDR3 is TGTGCCAGCAGCACCACAGGCCGGCAGGGTCAGACTAGCGAAAAAAACATTCAGTACTTC.

This sequence joins TRBV5-1 and TRBJ2-5, with TRBD1 identical over 9 bases. Germline V gene sequence: CDR1 SGHRS, CDR2 YFSETQ. Trimming at V came to 5 bases and at J to 5 bases, leaving 7 bases not matched to a gene. The CDR3 totals 14 residues. The CDR3 region is CASRQQGARETQYF. The CDR3 DNA reads as TGCGCCAGCAGGCAACAGGGGGCGCGGGAGACCCAGTACTTC.

On this clonotype itself: One junction end does not reproduce the germline sequence, and a read error may be involved. The chain uses TRBV5-1 and TRBJ2-1; tentatively, D is TRBD2 (6 bases). The CDR3 runs to 14 residues. Germline V gives CDR1 SGHRS, CDR2 YFSETQ. The CDR3 bases are TGCGCCAGCAGCCCGGGAGAGTCCTACAAGGAGCAGTTCTTC. Its translation: CASSPGESYKEQFF.

This clonotype came up a few times. A much larger clone is a single base away; this may be a read error. CDR3 protein: CASTGRNTEAFF. In nucleotides, the CDR3 is TGTGCCAGCACGGGGAGGAACACTGAAGCTTTCTTT. The chain combines TRBV6-6 with TRBJ1-1; the D is unclear. Germline CDR1 and CDR2: MNHNY and SVGAGI (reference sequence). V lost 7 bases to trimming and J lost 1 base, with 7 bases between them. CDR3 length: 12 amino acids.

This clonotype was counted a few times. The rearrangement joins TRBV12-3 or TRBV12-4 to TRBJ2-1; 9 bases align to TRBD1. This CDR3 spans 14 amino acids. V lost 7 bases to trimming and J lost 3 bases; unmatched junction nucleotides: 4. The CDR3 nucleotides are TGTGCCAGCAAACGGGACAGGGTCTACAATGAGCAGTTCTTC. This sequence encodes CASKRDRVYNEQFF.

The V and J genes are TRBV28 and TRBJ1-5, with D uncertain. Germline CDR1 and CDR2: MDHEN and SYDVKM. The CDR3 extends over 16 amino acids. Trimming shortened V by 2 bases and J by 0 bases, and 11 bases separated the two germline ends. As DNA, the CDR3 is TGTGCCAGCAGTTTACGGGTACAGAATAGCAATCAGCCCCAGCATTTT. It is translated as CASSLRVQNSNQPQHF.

This clonotype was observed once. The chain links TRBV10-2 to TRBJ2-3; the D gene is possibly TRBD2 (7 bases). The germline V gene has CDR1 WSHSY and CDR2 SAAADI. The CDR3 extends over 14 amino acids. The V and J ends lost 3 bases and 1 base respectively, with 8 bases between them. The CDR3 region has the DNA TGCGCCAGCAGTGAAGGGGGGGGCACAGATACGCAGTATTTT. This sequence encodes CASSEGGGTDTQYF.

V gene TRBV24-1 combines with J gene TRBJ2-7; either TRBD1 or TRBD2 may fit D (5 bases each). The CDR3 totals 15 residues. Per the germline V gene, CDR1 is KGHDR and CDR2 is SFDVKD. Trimming stripped 5 bases from V and 7 bases from J, with 20 bases between. CDR3: CATSVGDPWTSEQYF. The CDR3 bases are TGTGCCACCAGTGTTGGGGACCCGTGGACCTCGGAGCAGTACTTC.

There are a few counts of this clonotype. The chain links TRBV29-1 to TRBJ2-3; the D is unclear. Germline loops: CDR1 SQVTM, CDR2 ANQGSEA. V gave up 7 bases and J gave up 3 bases, with 11 bases separating them. This CDR3 region has 12 residues. The CDR3 sequence is CSACTMTDTQYF. In nucleotides, the CDR3 is TGCAGCGCCTGCACTATGACAGATACGCAGTATTTT.

V usage is TRBV25-1 and J usage is TRBJ1-1, with a possible D match to TRBD1 (6 bases). Trimming removed 6 bases at V and 1 base at J, with 15 bases between. Germline V gives CDR1 MGHDK, CDR2 SYGVNS. The CDR3 contains 15 residues. The CDR3 bases are TGTGCCAGCAGGGCTCAACAGGGAAGGAACACTGAAGCTTTCTTT. It encodes CASRAQQGRNTEAFF.

The V and J genes are TRBV28 and TRBJ1-5; unclear D gene. The CDR3 is 15 amino acids. The germline V and J ends were trimmed by 2 bases and 2 bases, with 10 bases remaining between them. Germline V gives CDR1 MDHEN, CDR2 SYDVKM. The CDR3 loop is CASSLGPRGNQPQHF. CDR3 nucleotide sequence: TGTGCCAGCAGTTTAGGCCCTCGGGGCAATCAGCCCCAGCATTTT.

In its sample, this clonotype was seen many times. V usage is TRBV20-1 and J usage is TRBJ1-5; 7 nucleotides align to TRBD1. The CDR3 runs 13 residues. Trimming at V came to 7 bases and at J to 3 bases, leaving 6 bases not matched to a gene. The germline V gene has CDR1 DFQATT and CDR2 SNEGSKA (reference sequence). CDR3 protein: CSDRQGPNQPQHF. The CDR3 coding sequence is TGCAGTGACCGACAGGGACCCAATCAGCCCCAGCATTTT.